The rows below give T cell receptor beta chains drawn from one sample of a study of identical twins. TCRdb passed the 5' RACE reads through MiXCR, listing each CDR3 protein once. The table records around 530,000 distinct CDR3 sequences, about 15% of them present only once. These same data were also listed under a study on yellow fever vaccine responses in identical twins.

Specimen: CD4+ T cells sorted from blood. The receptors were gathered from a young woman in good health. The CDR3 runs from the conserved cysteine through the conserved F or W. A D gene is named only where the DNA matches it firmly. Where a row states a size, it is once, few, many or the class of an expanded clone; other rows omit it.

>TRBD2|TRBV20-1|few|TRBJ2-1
CSAKGLAYNEQFF
TGCAGTGCTAAGGGACTAGCTTACAATGAGCAGTTCTTC
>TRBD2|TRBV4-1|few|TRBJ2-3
CASSQDWAGGTDTQYF
TGCGCCAGCAGCCAAGATTGGGCGGGAGGTACAGATACGCAGTATTTT
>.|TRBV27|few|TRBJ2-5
CASSFTTAGTQYF
TGTGCCAGCAGTTTTACCACGGCCGGGACCCAGTACTTC
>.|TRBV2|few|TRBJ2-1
CASSDLAEQFF
TGTGCCAGCAGTGACCTAGCCGAGCAGTTCTTC
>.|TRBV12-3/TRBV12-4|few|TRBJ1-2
CASSLVSGADGYTF
TGTGCCAGCAGTTTAGTTTCCGGGGCGGATGGCTACACCTTC
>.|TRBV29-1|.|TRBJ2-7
CSVGRGSYEQYF
TGCAGCGTTGGCAGGGGCTCCTACGAGCAGTACTTC
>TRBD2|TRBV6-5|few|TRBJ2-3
CASSYSVLSPSGRTDTQYF
TGTGCCAGCAGTTACTCGGTCCTCAGCCCCAGCGGGAGGACAGATACGCAGTATTTT
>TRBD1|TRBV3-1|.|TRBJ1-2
CASSQVGQFIYGYTF
TGTGCCAGCAGCCAAGTGGGACAGTTTATCTATGGCTACACCTTC
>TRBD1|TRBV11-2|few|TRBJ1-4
CASSLGDREAKLFF
TGTGCCAGCAGCTTGGGTGACAGGGAGGCAAAACTGTTTTTT
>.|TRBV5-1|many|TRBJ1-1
CASSLYDSNTEAFF
TGCGCCAGCAGCTTGTATGACAGCAACACTGAAGCTTTCTTT
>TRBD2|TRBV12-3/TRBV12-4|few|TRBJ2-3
CASSSGGRATDTQYF
TGTGCCAGCAGTTCGGGGGGTCGGGCCACAGATACGCAGTATTTT
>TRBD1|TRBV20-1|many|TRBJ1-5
CSALQGAGQPQHF
TGCAGTGCACTGCAGGGGGCTGGACAGCCCCAGCATTTT
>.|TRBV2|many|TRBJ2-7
CASSVTGISYEQYF
TGTGCCAGCAGTGTTACAGGGATATCCTACGAGCAGTACTTC
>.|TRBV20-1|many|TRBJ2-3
CSAPQLATDTQYF
TGCAGTGCCCCCCAACTAGCCACAGATACGCAGTATTTT
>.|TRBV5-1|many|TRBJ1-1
CASKPDQMNTEAFF
TGCGCCAGCAAACCAGACCAAATGAACACTGAAGCTTTCTTT
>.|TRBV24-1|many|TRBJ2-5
CATSVRGEGQETQYF
TGTGCCACCAGTGTCAGGGGCGAGGGTCAAGAGACCCAGTACTTC
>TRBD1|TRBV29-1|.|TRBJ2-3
CSVVRGPDTQYF
TGCAGCGTTGTGAGGGGGCCAGATACGCAGTATTTT
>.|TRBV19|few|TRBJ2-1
CASSIKKHQEQFF
TGTGCCAGTAGTATAAAGAAACACCAAGAGCAGTTCTTC
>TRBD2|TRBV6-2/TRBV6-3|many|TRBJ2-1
CASRTLTSGSYNEQFF
TGTGCCAGCAGAACCCTGACTAGCGGGAGTTACAATGAGCAGTTCTTC
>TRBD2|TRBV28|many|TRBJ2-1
CASSSFLTSGVYNEQFF
TGTGCCAGCAGTTCCTTCTTGACTAGCGGGGTATACAATGAGCAGTTCTTC